This entry lists 25 T cell receptor beta chains sequenced from one sample in a study of blood T cell repertoires in COVID-19. Libraries were prepared by immunoSEQ multiplex PCR; TCRdb keeps only in-frame clonotypes and omits some of them. The sample carries 200,000 or so clones, roughly nine tenths recorded once. Material: PBMCs or T cells enriched from blood (not recorded which). The receptors come from a woman between 25 and 40 years old who had recovered from COVID-19.

This chain joins TRBV6-2 or TRBV6-3 and TRBJ2-3, with D possibly matching TRBD2 (6 bases). Germline lookup yields CDR1 MNHEY and CDR2 SVGEGT. Trimming took 6 bases from V and 0 from J, leaving 16 bases between them. The CDR3 extends over 16 amino acids. The DNA for the CDR3 is TGTGCCAGCAGCCTACGAGGAGGGGACAGCACAGATACGCAGTATTTT. Translation: CASSLRGGDSTDTQYF.

This chain links TRBV6-4 with TRBJ2-3, with D uncertain. Per germline, CDR1 MRHNA and CDR2 SNTAGT. The ends were cut back, 6 bases at V and 0 bases at J, with 10 bases in the middle. This CDR3 comprises 14 residues. The CDR3: CASRTQASTDTQYF. DNA of the CDR3: TGTGCCAGCAGGACCCAGGCTAGCACAGATACGCAGTATTTT.

The V call is TRBV7-3, the J call TRBJ1-2; D gene ambiguous. The CDR3 loop spans 13 amino acids. Trimming left V 0 bases short and J 4 bases short, with 6 bases between. Germline CDR1 is SGHTA and CDR2 is FQGTGA. DNA for the CDR3: TGTGCCAGCAGCTTAACGGGCACCTATGGCTACACCTTC. As protein: CASSLTGTYGYTF.

V usage is TRBV5-4 and J usage is TRBJ1-1, with 8 bases lining up with TRBD1. The trim removed 4 bases at V and 3 bases at J, leaving 11 bases unmatched. There are 16 residues in the CDR3. Germline CDR1 reads SGHNT; CDR2 reads YYREEE (reference sequence). As DNA, the CDR3 is TGTGCCAGCAGCCCGAAATCCAGGGGGCCCTACACTGAAGCTTTCTTT. Protein sequence: CASSPKSRGPYTEAFF.

This chain joins TRBV5-6 and TRBJ2-7, with D possibly TRBD2 on 5 matching bases. Germline CDR1 and CDR2: SGHDT and YYEEEE. The CDR3 covers 12 residues. The V end was cut by 2 bases, the J end by 4 bases, with 7 bases between. CDR3: CASSFRGYEQYF. The CDR3 region has the DNA TGTGCCAGCAGCTTTCGAGGGTACGAGCAGTACTTC.

The chain links TRBV6-5 to TRBJ2-2; D remains ambiguous. V was cut by 8 bases and J by 4 bases, with 14 bases left in between. This CDR3 spans 14 amino acids. Germline V gene sequence: CDR1 MNHEY, CDR2 SVGAGI. The CDR3 bases are TGTGCCAGCGCCATACAGTATTTCACCGGGGAGCTGTTTTTT. It is translated as CASAIQYFTGELFF.

The J gene is TRBJ1-1, the V gene TRBV18, with D uncertain. Germline loops: CDR1 KGHSH, CDR2 LQKENI. The CDR3 has 15 amino acids. V lost 3 bases to trimming and J lost 0 bases, with 11 bases between them. CDR3 sequence: CASSPSGPMNTEAFF. CDR3 sequence (DNA): TGTGCCAGCTCACCTAGTGGTCCGATGAACACTGAAGCTTTCTTT.

The chain joins TRBV5-1 to TRBJ2-5; D unclear. The germline V gene has CDR1 SGHRS and CDR2 YFSETQ. Between the trimmed V and J ends, which lost 3 bases and 1 base, there was a span of 7 bases. This CDR3 has 13 residues. The DNA for the CDR3 is TGCGCCAGCAGCTCTCCCTTCCAAGAGACCCAGTACTTC. Its protein product is CASSSPFQETQYF.

The chain uses TRBV7-9 and TRBJ1-5; 8 bases are shared with TRBD1. Germline V gives CDR1 SEHNR, CDR2 FQNEAQ (reference sequence). J was trimmed by 0 bases and V by 4 bases; bases with no gene match: 5. The CDR3 consists of 16 residues. This CDR3 reads CASSSTGEVSNQPQHF. Here the CDR3 DNA reads TGTGCCAGCAGCTCGACAGGGGAGGTTAGCAATCAGCCCCAGCATTTT.

This rearrangement joins TRBV4-3 to TRBJ1-2, with 8 bases that match TRBD1. With V trimmed by 1 base and J by 5 bases, 3 bases remained unmatched. The V gene's germline CDR1 is LGHNA and CDR2 YSLEER. The CDR3 contains 14 residues. The CDR3 loop is CASSQVDRDYGYTF. CDR3 DNA sequence: TGCGCCAGCAGCCAAGTGGACAGGGATTATGGCTACACCTTC.

The rearrangement uses TRBV4-1 and TRBJ2-7; the match to TRBD1 covers 11 bases. This CDR3 comprises 15 residues. Trimming cost V 0 bases and J 5 bases; bases outside gene matches: 3. The germline V gene has CDR1 MGHRA and CDR2 YSYEKL. The CDR3, as DNA: TGCGCCAGCAGCCAAGAGGACAGGGGGCGCGACGAGCAGTACTTC. Translated: CASSQEDRGRDEQYF.

The rearrangement links TRBV19 to TRBJ2-7, with 8 bases identical to TRBD2. The germline V gene has CDR1 LNHDA and CDR2 SQIVND (reference sequence). This CDR3 is built from 13 residues. CDR3 amino acids: CASGGDSSYEQYF. DNA of the CDR3: TGTGCATCGGGGGGGGATAGCTCCTACGAGCAGTACTTC.

V gene TRBV6-2 or TRBV6-3 combines with J gene TRBJ1-1; weak D call: TRBD1 (6 bases). Trimming removed 5 bases at V and 1 base at J, with 14 bases between. The CDR3 length is 15 residues. CDR1 MNHEY and CDR2 SVGEGT come from the germline V gene. Here the CDR3 reads CASSIRTESNTEAFF. Here the CDR3 DNA reads TGTGCCAGCAGTATTCGGACAGAGTCGAACACTGAAGCTTTCTTT.

The chain links TRBV4-3 to TRBJ2-3; 9 nucleotides align to TRBD2. V was pared by 1 base and J by 1 base, with 0 bases of the junction left unmatched. This CDR3 is 15 amino acids long. Germline CDR1 and CDR2: LGHNA and YSLEER. CDR3 in DNA: TGCGCCAGCAGCCAAGGACTAGCGGGCACAGATACGCAGTATTTT. Protein sequence: CASSQGLAGTDTQYF.

This sequence joins TRBV6-4 and TRBJ1-1, with D possibly being TRBD1 (6 bases). V gave up 8 bases and J gave up 3 bases, with 22 bases separating them. Germline CDR1 is MRHNA and CDR2 is SNTAGT. This CDR3 region has 16 residues. In DNA, the CDR3 is TGTGCCAGCGCCCCCTCCCCGGGACAACTACACACTGAAGCTTTCTTT. It specifies CASAPSPGQLHTEAFF.

Regarding this clone: Other DNA sequences in the same sample also yield this CDR3. This chain connects TRBV3-1 (or the pseudogene TRBV3-2) to TRBJ1-2; a possible D gene is TRBD1 (6 bases). V was cut by 2 bases and J by 2 bases, with 9 bases left in between. Germline CDR1 is LGHDT and CDR2 is YNNKEL (reference sequence). This CDR3 contains 14 residues. The CDR3, as DNA: TGTGCCAGCAGCCAATACCAGGGGAACTATGGCTACACCTTC. It is translated as CASSQYQGNYGYTF.

This rearrangement joins TRBV12-3 or TRBV12-4 to TRBJ2-7; 7 nucleotides line up with TRBD2. The CDR3 covers 12 residues. V trimming: 2 bases; J trimming: 10 bases; junction bases outside the gene matches: 5. CDR3: CASSLSGIVQYF. CDR3 DNA: TGTGCCAGCAGTTTAAGCGGGATCGTACAGTACTTC.

The V gene is TRBV11-2, the J gene TRBJ2-7; D uncertain. There are 12 residues in the CDR3. Germline values: CDR1 SGHAT, CDR2 FQNNGV. Trimming removed 6 bases at V and 2 bases at J, with 8 bases between. The CDR3, as DNA: TGTGCCAGCAGGCTAAGAACCTACGAGCAGTACTTC. Amino acids: CASRLRTYEQYF.

The chain recombines TRBV3-1 (or the pseudogene TRBV3-2) with TRBJ2-7; D may be TRBD2 (5 bases). The V gene's germline CDR1 is LGHDT and CDR2 YNNKEL (reference sequence). The CDR3 has 15 amino acids. V gave up 2 bases and J gave up 3 bases, with 14 bases separating them. CDR3 coding DNA: TGTGCCAGCAGCCAACAACGGGGTGGCCACTACGAGCAGTACTTC. The encoded protein is CASSQQRGGHYEQYF.

This rearrangement joins TRBV27 to TRBJ2-2, with D possibly TRBD2 on 5 matching bases. The CDR3 length is 15 residues. Trimming left V 2 bases short and J 4 bases short, with 11 bases between. Germline CDR1 and CDR2: MNHEY and SMNVEV (reference sequence). The CDR3 nucleotides are TGTGCCAGCAGTTTACGGGGTAGGAGCACCGGGGAGCTGTTTTTT. It encodes CASSLRGRSTGELFF.

J is TRBJ1-2 and V is TRBV7-2; 8 bases align to TRBD1. V shed 5 bases and J 5 bases; nucleotides not matched to a gene: 10. Germline V CDR1 and CDR2: SGHTA, FQGNSA. CDR3 length: 15 residues. CDR3 amino acids: CASSTGTGSGYGYTF. Here the CDR3 DNA reads TGTGCCAGCAGCACCGGGACAGGCTCTGGGTATGGCTACACCTTC.

The V and J genes are TRBV5-1 and TRBJ2-3, with TRBD2 matching over 8 bases. Germline V CDR1 and CDR2: SGHRS, YFSETQ. The CDR3 sequence is 17 residues long. The V and J ends lost 4 bases and 1 base, in that order; junction bases with no gene match: 11. Here the CDR3 reads CASSRASAGEGTDTQYF. The CDR3 region has the DNA TGCGCCAGCAGCCGAGCATCAGCGGGGGAGGGCACAGATACGCAGTATTTT.

This chain links TRBV2 with TRBJ2-7, with unresolved D. V gave up 3 bases and J gave up 1 base, with 4 bases separating them. The CDR3 contains 12 residues. Looked up from germline, CDR1 is SNHLY and CDR2 is FYNNEI. DNA for the CDR3: TGTGCCAGCAGTGACAGGTCCTACGAGCAGTACTTC. Translation: CASSDRSYEQYF.

V gene TRBV5-6 combines with J gene TRBJ2-1; 11 nucleotides agree with TRBD2. CDR1 SGHDT and CDR2 YYEEEE come from the germline V gene. CDR3 length equals 15 residues. V gave up 4 bases and J gave up 4 bases; unmatched junction bases: 4. This CDR3 is CASSTLAGAYNEQFF. The CDR3, as DNA: TGTGCCAGCAGCACACTAGCGGGGGCGTACAATGAGCAGTTCTTC.

The V call is TRBV19, the J call TRBJ1-4, with D possibly TRBD1 on 5 matching bases. CDR3 length: 17 residues. V lost 2 bases, J lost 0 bases, and 13 bases lay in between. CDR1 LNHDA and CDR2 SQIVND come from the germline V gene (reference sequence). CDR3 region: CASSILDSAATNEKLFF. CDR3 nucleotide sequence: TGTGCCAGTAGTATATTAGACAGTGCGGCAACTAATGAAAAACTGTTTTTT. The full variable domain, completed using reference TRBV19 and TRBJ1-4, is DGGITQSPKYLFRKEGQNVTLSCEQNLNHDAMYWYRQDPGQGLRLIYYSQIVNDFQKGDIAEGYSVSREKKESFPLTVTSAQKNPTAFYLCASSILDSAATNEKLFFGSGTQLSVL.